This TCR beta chain originates from a study of regulatory T cells in long-lasting Graves disease. Whole-study results and caveats: Segments TRBV28, TRBJ1-2 and TRBJ2-5 showed preferential usage in persistent disease. Comparison showed that persistent patients shared more public clonotypes (about 2,700) than new patients (approximately 870). Newly diagnosed patients had higher TCR diversity than persistent Graves' patients did.

Sample time point: newly diagnosed GD, antithyroid drugs for less than 3 months. The TCR library used RNA extracted from PBMCs. As to this clonotype: The target antigen is unknown.

Sequencing libraries for TCR beta were prepared with iRepertoire HTBI primers and Arm-PCR of CDR3 regions. MiXCR, applied by TCRdb to the multiplex PCR reads, yields one record per CDR3 protein. The sample carries fewer than 550,000 distinct CDR3 sequences, roughly 15% recorded once. V lost 2 bases to trimming and J lost 4 bases, with 12 bases between them. This CDR3 contains 14 residues. This sample was also put to use in a study of T cells in Graves' hyperthyroidism and ophthalmopathy.

Sequencing used peripheral blood mononuclear cells (PBMCs), obtained at new diagnosis, from a patient treated with antithyroid drugs. The TCR originated in a woman between 18 and 29 years old with Graves disease. The chain links TRBV12-3 or TRBV12-4 to TRBJ2-7; D may be TRBD2 (5 bases). CDR3 residues: CASSLFQRMYEQYF. In nucleotides, the CDR3 is TGTGCCAGCAGTTTATTCCAGCGGATGTACGAGCAGTACTTC.